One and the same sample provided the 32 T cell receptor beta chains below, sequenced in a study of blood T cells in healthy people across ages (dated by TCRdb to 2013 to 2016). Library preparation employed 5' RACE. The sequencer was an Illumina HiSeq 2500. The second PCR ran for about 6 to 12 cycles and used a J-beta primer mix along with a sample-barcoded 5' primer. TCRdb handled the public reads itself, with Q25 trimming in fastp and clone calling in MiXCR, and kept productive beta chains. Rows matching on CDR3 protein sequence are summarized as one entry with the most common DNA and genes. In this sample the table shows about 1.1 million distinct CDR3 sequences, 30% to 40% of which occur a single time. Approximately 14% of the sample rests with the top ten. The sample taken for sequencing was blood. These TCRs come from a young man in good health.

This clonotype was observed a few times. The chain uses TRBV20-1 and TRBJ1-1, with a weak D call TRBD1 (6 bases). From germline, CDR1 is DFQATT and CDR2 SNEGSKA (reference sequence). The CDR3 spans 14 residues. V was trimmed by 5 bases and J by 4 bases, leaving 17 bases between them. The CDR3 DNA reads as TGCAGTGCTGACTCCGGACAGCCGTTCACTGAAGCTTTCTTT. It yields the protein CSADSGQPFTEAFF.

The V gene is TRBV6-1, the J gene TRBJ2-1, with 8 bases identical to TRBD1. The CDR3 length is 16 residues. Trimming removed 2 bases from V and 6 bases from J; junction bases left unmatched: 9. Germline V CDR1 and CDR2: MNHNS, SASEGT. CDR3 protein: CASSEWGTGDANEQFF. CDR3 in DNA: TGTGCCAGCAGTGAATGGGGGACAGGAGATGCCAATGAGCAGTTCTTC.

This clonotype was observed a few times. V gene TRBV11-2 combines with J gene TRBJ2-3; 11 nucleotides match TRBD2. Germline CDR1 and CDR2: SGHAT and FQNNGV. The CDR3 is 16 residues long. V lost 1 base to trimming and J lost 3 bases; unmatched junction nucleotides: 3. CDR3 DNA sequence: TGTGCCAGCAGCTTAGGAAGGACTAGCGGGACAGATACGCAGTATTTT. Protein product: CASSLGRTSGTDTQYF.

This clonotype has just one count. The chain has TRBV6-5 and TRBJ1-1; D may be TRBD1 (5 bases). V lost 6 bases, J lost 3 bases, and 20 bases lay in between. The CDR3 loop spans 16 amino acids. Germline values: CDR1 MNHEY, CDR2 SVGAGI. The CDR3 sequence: CASRRTIRVKHTEAFF. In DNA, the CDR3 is TGTGCCAGCAGAAGGACGATCAGGGTTAAACACACTGAAGCTTTCTTT.

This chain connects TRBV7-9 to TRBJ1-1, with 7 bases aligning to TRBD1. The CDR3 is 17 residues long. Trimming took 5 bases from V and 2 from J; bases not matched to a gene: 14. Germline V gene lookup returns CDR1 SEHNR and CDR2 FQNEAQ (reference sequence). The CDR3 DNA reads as TGTGCCAGCAGCCCCCGGGACAGATGGCCGCTAAACACTGAAGCTTTCTTT. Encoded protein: CASSPRDRWPLNTEAFF.

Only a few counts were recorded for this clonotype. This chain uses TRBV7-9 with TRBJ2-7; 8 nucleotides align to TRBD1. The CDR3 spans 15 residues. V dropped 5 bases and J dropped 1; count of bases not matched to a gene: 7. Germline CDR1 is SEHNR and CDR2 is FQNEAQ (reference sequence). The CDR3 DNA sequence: TGTGCCAGCAGCCCAACAGGGGGTTCATCCTACGAGCAGTACTTC. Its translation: CASSPTGGSSYEQYF.

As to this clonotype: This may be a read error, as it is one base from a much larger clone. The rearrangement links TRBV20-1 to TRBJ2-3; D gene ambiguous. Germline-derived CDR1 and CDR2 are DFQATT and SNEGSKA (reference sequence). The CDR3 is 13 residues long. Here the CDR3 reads CSTTDGTPGTQYF. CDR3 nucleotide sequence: TGCAGCACCACGGACGGCACCCCGGGTACGCAGTATTTT.

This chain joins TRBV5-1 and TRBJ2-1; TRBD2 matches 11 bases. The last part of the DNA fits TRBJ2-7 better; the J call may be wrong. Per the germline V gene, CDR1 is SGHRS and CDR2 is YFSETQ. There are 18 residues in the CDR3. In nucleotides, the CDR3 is TGCGCCAGCAGCTTGGCGGGACTAGCGGAACGCTCCTACAATGAGCAGTACTTC. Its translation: CASSLAGLAERSYNEQYF.

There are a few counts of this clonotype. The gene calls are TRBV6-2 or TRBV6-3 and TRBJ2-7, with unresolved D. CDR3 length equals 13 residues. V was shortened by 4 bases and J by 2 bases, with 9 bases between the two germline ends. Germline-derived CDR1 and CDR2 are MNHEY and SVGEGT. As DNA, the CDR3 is TGTGCCAGCAGTTCCCCGCTAACCTACGAGCAGTACTTC. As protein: CASSSPLTYEQYF.

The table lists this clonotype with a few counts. The CDR3 sequence is CASSFRTDHNSPLHF. The CDR3 DNA is TGTGCCAGCAGCTTCCGGACAGATCATAATTCACCCCTCCACTTT. The chain carries TRBV7-9 and TRBJ1-6; D is possibly TRBD1 (6 bases). V dropped 3 bases and J dropped 5 bases, with 11 bases sitting between them. Looked up from germline, CDR1 is SEHNR and CDR2 is FQNEAQ (reference sequence). The CDR3 has 15 residues.

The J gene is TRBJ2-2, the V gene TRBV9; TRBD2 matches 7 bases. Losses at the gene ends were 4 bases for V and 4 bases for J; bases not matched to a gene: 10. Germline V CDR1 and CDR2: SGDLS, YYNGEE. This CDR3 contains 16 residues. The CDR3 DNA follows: TGTGCCAGCAGCTTATCGGGACTACACCCCACCGGGGAGCTGTTTTTT. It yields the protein CASSLSGLHPTGELFF.

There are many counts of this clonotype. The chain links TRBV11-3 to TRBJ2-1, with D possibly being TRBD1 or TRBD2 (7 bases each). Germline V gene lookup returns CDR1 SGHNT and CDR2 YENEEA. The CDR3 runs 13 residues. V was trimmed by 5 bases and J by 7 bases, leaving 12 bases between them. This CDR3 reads CASSPQGGNEQFF. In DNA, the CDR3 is TGTGCCAGCAGCCCTCAGGGGGGGAATGAGCAGTTCTTC.

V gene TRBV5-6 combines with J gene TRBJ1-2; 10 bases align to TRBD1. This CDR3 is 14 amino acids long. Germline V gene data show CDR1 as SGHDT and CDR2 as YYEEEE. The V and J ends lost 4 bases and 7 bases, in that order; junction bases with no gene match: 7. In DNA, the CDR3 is TGTGCCAGCAGCGGGACAGGGGAGGGTTCTGGCTACACCTTC. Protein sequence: CASSGTGEGSGYTF.

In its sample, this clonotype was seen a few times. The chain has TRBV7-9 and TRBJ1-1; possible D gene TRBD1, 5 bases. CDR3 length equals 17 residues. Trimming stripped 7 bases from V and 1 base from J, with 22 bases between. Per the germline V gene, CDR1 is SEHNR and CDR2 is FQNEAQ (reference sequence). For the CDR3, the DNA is TGTGCCAGCACCCCAACGGTTGAGGGGCCCACGAACACTGAAGCTTTCTTT. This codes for CASTPTVEGPTNTEAFF.

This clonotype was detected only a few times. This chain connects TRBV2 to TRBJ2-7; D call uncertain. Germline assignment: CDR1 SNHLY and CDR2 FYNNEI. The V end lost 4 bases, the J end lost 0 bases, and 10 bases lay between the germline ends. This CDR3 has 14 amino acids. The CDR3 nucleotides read TGTGCCAGCAGTGGGTTACAGCTCTCCTACGAGCAGTACTTC. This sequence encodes CASSGLQLSYEQYF.

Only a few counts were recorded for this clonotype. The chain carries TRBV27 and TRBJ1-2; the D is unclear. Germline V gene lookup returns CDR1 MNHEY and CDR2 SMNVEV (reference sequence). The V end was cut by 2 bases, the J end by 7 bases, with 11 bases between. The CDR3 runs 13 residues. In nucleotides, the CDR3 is TGTGCCAGCAGTTTAAAGGGCAGAGCTGGCTACACCTTC. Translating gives CASSLKGRAGYTF.

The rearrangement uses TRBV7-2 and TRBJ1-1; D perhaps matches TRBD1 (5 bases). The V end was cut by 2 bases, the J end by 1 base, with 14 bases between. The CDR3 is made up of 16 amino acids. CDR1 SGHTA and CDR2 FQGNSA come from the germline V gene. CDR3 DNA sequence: TGTGCCAGCAGCTTACAGGGACGGAGAACGAACACTGAAGCTTTCTTT. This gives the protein CASSLQGRRTNTEAFF.

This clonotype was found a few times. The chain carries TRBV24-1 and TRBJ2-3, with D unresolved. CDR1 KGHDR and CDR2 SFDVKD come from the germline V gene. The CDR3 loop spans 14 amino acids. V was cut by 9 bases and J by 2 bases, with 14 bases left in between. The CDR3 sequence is CATGNSNHTDTQYF. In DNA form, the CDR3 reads TGTGCCACCGGAAACAGCAACCACACAGATACGCAGTATTTT.

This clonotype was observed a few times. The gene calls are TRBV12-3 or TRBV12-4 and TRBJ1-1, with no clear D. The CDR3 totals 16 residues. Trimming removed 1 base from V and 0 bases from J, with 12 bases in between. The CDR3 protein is CASSLGISRMNTEAFF. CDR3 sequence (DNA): TGTGCCAGCAGTTTAGGCATTTCTAGGATGAACACTGAAGCTTTCTTT.

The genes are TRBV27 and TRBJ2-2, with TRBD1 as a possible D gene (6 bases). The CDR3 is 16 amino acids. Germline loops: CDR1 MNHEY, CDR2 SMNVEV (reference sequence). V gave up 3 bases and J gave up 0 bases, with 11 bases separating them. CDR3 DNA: TGTGCCAGCAGTTTCATACAGGGACCGAACACCGGGGAGCTGTTTTTT. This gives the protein CASSFIQGPNTGELFF.

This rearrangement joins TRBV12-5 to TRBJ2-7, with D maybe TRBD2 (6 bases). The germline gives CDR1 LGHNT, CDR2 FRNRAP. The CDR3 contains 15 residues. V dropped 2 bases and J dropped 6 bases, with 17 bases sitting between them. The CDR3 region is CASGLLGGTQGEQYF. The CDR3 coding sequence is TGTGCTAGTGGTTTGCTCGGCGGGACCCAGGGCGAGCAGTACTTC. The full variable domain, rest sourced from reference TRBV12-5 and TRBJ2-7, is DARVTQTPRHKVTEMGQEVTMRCQPILGHNTVFWYRQTMMQGLELLAYFRNRAPLDDSGMPKDRFSAEMPDATLATLKIQPSEPRDSAVYFCASGLLGGTQGEQYFGPGTRLTVT.

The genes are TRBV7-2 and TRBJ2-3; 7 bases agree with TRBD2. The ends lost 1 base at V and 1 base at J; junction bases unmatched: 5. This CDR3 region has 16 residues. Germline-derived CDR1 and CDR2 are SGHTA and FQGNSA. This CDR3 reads CASSLVLARGTDTQYF. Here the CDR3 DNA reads TGTGCCAGCAGCTTAGTACTAGCGAGGGGCACAGATACGCAGTATTTT. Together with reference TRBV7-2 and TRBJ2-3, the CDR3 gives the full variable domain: GAGVSQSPSNKVTEKGKDVELRCDPISGHTALYWYRQSLGQGLEFLIYFQGNSAPDKSGLPSDRFSAERTGGSVSTLTIQRTQQEDSAVYLCASSLVLARGTDTQYFGPGTRLTVL.

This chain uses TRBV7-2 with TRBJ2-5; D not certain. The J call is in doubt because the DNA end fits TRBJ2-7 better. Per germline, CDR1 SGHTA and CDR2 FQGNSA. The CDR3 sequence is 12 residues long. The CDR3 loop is CASSIYRGEQYF. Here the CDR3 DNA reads TGTGCCAGCAGCATATACAGAGGCGAGCAGTACTTC.

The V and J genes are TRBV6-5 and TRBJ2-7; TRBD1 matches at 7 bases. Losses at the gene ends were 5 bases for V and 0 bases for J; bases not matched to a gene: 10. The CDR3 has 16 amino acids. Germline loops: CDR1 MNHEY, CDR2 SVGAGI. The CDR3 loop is CASSPQGTGFSYEQYF. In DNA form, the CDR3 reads TGTGCCAGCAGTCCACAGGGGACGGGTTTCTCCTACGAGCAGTACTTC.

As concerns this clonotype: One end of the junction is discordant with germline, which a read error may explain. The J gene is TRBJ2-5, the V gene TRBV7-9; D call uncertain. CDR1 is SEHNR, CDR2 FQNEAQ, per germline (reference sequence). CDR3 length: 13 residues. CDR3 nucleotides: TGTACCAGCAGCTCCCGAAGTTTGGAGACCCAGTACTTC. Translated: CTSSSRSLETQYF.

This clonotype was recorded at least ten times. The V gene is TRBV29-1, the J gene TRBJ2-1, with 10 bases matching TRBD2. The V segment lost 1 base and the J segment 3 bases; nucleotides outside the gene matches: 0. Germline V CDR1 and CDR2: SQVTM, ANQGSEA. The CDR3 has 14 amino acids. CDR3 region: CSVEGTSGYNEQFF. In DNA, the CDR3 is TGCAGCGTTGAAGGGACTAGCGGCTACAATGAGCAGTTCTTC.

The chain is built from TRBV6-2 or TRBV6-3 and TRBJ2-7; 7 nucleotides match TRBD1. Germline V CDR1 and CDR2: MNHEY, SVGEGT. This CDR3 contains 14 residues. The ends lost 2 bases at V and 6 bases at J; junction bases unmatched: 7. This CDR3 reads CASSYRRTGLEQYF. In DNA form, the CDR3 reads TGTGCCAGCAGTTACCGTAGGACAGGACTCGAGCAGTACTTC.

The CDR3 bases are TGCAGTGCTAGGGGGACAGGGGGCGTTAGCAATCAGCCCCAGCATTTT. Translating gives CSARGTGGVSNQPQHF. The gene calls are TRBV20-1 and TRBJ1-5; 12 bases fit TRBD1. The germline V gene encodes CDR1 DFQATT and CDR2 SNEGSKA (reference sequence). This CDR3 region has 16 residues. With V trimmed by 3 bases and J by 0 bases, 3 bases remained unmatched.

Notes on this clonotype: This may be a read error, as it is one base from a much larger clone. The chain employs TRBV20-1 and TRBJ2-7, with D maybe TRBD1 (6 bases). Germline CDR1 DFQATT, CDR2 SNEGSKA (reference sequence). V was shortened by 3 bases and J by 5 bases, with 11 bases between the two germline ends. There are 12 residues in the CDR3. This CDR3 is CSASTGSNEQYF. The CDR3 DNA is TGCAGTGCTAGCACAGGGTCCAACGAGCAGTACTTC.

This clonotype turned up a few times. The CDR3 loop reads CSARHSGNYGYTF. For the CDR3, the DNA is TGCAGTGCTAGACATTCGGGAAACTATGGCTACACCTTC. The chain links TRBV20-1 to TRBJ1-2; D ambiguous. The germline V gene has CDR1 DFQATT and CDR2 SNEGSKA (reference sequence). With 2 bases removed from V and 2 bases from J, the gap between germline ends came to 9 bases. This CDR3 region has 13 residues.

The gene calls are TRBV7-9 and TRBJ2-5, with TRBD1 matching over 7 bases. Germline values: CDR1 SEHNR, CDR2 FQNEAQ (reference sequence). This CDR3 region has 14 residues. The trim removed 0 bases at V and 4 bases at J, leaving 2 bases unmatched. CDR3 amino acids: CASSLATGTETQYF. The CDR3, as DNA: TGTGCCAGCAGCTTAGCGACAGGGACAGAGACCCAGTACTTC.

The DNA for the CDR3 is TGTGCCAGCAGCCAAGACAGGGTAGTTGAGCAGTTCTTC. It translates to CASSQDRVVEQFF. The chain recombines TRBV4-2 with TRBJ2-1, with D perhaps TRBD1 (5 bases). Trimming pared 0 bases from V and 9 bases from J, leaving 9 bases between. Per the germline V gene, CDR1 is LGHNA and CDR2 is YNFKEQ. The CDR3 is 13 amino acids.